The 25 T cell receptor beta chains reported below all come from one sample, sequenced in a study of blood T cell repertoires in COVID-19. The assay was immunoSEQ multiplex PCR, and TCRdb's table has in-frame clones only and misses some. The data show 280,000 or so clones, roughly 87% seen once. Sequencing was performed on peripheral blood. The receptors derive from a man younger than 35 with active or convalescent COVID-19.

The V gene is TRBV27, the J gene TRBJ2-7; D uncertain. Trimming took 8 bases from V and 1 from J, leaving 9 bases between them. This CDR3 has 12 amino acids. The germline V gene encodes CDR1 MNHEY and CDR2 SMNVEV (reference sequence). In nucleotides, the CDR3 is TGTGCCAGCCACGGGTCTTCCTACGAGCAGTACTTC. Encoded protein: CASHGSSYEQYF.

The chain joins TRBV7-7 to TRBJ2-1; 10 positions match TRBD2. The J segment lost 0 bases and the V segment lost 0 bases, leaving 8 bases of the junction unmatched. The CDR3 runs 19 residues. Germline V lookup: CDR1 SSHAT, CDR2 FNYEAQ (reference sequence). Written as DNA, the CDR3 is TGTGCCAGCAGCTTAGCGGCGAGCGGGGGGGCCGCCTCCTACAATGAGCAGTTCTTC. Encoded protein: CASSLAASGGAASYNEQFF.

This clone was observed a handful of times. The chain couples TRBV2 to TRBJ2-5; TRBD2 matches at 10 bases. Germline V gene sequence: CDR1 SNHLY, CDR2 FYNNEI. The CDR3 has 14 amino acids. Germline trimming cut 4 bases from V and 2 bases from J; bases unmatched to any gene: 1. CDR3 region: CASSVTSGQETQYF. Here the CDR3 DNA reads TGTGCCAGCAGTGTGACTAGCGGGCAAGAGACCCAGTACTTC.

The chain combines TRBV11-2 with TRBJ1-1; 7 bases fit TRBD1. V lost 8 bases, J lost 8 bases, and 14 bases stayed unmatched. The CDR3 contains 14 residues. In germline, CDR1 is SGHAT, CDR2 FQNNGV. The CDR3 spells CASGPGGTAPEAFF. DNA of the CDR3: TGTGCCAGCGGACCGGGCGGGACAGCGCCCGAAGCTTTCTTT.

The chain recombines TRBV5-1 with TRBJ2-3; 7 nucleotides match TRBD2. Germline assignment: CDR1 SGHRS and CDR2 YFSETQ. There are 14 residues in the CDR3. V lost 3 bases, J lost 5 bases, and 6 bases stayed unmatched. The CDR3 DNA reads TGCGCCAGCAGCTCGGGGCGGGGGATAGATACGCAGTATTTT. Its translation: CASSSGRGIDTQYF.

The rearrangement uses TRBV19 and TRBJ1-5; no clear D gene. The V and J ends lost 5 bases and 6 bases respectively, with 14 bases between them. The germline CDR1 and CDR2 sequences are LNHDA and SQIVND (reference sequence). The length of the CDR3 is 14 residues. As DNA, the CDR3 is TGTGCCAGTAGTGCCAGACTAGAAAGTCAGCCCCAGCATTTT. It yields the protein CASSARLESQPQHF.

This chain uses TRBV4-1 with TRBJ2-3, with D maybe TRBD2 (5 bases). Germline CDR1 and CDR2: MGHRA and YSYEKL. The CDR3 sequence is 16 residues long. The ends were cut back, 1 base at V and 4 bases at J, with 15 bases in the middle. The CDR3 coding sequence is TGCGCCAGCAGCCAAGGACTGGGCGGGTGGCCAGATACGCAGTATTTT. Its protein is CASSQGLGGWPDTQYF.

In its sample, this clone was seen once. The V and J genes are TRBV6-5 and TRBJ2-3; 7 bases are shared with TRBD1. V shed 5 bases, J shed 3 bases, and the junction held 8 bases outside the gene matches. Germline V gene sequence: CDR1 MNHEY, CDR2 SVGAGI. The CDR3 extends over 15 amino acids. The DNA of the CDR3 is TGTGCCAGCAGTCTACAGGGGCGGTTGACAGATACGCAGTATTTT. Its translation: CASSLQGRLTDTQYF.

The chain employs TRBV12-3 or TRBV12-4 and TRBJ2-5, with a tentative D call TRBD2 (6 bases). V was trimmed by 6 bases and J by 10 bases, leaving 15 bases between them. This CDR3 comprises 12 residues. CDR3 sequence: CASSKGTGGQYF. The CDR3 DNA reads TGTGCCAGCAGCAAGGGGACTGGGGGCCAGTACTTC.

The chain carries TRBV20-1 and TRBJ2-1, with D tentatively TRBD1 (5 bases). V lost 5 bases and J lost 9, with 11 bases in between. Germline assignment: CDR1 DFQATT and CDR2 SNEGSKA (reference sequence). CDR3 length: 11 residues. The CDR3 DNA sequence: TGCAGTGCTCGGACAAGGCGTGAGCAGTTCTTC. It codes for CSARTRREQFF.

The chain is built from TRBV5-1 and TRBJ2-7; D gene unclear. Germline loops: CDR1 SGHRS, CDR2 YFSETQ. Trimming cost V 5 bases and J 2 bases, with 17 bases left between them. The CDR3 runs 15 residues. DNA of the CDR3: TGCGCCAGCAGTAATCCTAGGCCTGGAACCTACGAGCAGTACTTC. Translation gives CASSNPRPGTYEQYF.

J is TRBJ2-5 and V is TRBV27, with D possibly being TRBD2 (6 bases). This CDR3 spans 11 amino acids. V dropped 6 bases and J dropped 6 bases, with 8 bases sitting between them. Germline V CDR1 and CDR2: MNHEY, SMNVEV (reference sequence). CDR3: CASSGGKTQYF. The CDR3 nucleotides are TGTGCCAGCAGCGGGGGAAAGACCCAGTACTTC.

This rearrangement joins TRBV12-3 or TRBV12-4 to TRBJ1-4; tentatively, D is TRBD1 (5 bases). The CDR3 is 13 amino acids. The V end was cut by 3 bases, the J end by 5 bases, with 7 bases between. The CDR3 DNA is TGTGCCAGCAGTTTGCGGACAAATGAAAAACTGTTTTTT. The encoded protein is CASSLRTNEKLFF.

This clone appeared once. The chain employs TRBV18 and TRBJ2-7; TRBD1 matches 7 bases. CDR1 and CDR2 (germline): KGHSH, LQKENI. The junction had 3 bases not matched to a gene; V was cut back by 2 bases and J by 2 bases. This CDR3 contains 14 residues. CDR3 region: CASSPGTETYEQYF. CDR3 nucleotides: TGTGCCAGCTCACCAGGGACAGAGACCTACGAGCAGTACTTC.

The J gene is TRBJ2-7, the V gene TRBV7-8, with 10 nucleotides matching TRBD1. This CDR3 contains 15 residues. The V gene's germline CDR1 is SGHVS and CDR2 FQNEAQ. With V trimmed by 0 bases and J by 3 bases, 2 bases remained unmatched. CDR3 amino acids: CASSLAGQGFYEQYF. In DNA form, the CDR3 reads TGTGCCAGCAGCTTAGCGGGACAGGGGTTCTACGAGCAGTACTTC.

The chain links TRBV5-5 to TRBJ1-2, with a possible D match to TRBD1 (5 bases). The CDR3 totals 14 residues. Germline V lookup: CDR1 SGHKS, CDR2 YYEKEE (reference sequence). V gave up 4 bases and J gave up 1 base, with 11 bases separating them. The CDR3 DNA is TGTGCCAGCAGCGGCGGGACCCTTAACTATGGCTACACCTTC. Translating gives CASSGGTLNYGYTF.

CDR3 DNA: TGTGCCAGCAGCAAGGACAGGGGTGGGGATATGGGCAATCAGCCCCAGCATTTT. Its protein product is CASSKDRGGDMGNQPQHF. V is TRBV5-8 and J is TRBJ1-5, with TRBD1 identical over 9 bases. V gave up 4 bases and J gave up 2 bases; unmatched junction bases: 13. Germline lookup yields CDR1 SGHTS and CDR2 YDEGEE. This CDR3 comprises 18 residues.

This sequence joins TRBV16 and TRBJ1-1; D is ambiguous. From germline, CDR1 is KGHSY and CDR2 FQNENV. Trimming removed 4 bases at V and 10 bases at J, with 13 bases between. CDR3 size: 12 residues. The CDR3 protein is CASSPGSWVAFF. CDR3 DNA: TGTGCCAGCAGCCCCGGGTCATGGGTAGCTTTCTTT.

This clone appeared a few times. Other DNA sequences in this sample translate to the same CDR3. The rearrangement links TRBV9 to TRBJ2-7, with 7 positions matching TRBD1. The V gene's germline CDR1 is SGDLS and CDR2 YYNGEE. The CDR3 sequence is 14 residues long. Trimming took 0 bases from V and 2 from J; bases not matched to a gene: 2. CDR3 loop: CASSVAQGAYEQYF. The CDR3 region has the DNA TGTGCCAGCAGCGTAGCTCAGGGGGCCTACGAGCAGTACTTC.

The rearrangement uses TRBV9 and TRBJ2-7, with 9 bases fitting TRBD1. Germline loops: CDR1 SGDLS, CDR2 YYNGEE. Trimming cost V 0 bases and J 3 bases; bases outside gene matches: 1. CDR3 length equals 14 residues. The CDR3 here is CASSVGDRDYEQYF. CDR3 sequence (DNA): TGTGCCAGCAGCGTAGGGGACAGGGACTACGAGCAGTACTTC.

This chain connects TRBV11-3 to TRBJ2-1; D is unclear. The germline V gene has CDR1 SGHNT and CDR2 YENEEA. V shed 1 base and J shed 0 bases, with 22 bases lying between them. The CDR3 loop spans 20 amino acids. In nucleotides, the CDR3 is TGTGCCAGCAGCTTAGCTGGGCCTGGTCTTTCTCAGAGCTCCTACAATGAGCAGTTCTTC. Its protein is CASSLAGPGLSQSSYNEQFF. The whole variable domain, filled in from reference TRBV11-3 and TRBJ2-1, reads EAGVVQSPRYKIIEKKQPVAFWCNPISGHNTLYWYLQNLGQGPELLIRYENEEAVDDSQLPKDRFSAERLKGVDSTLKIQPAELGDSAVYLCASSLAGPGLSQSSYNEQFFGPGTRLTVL.

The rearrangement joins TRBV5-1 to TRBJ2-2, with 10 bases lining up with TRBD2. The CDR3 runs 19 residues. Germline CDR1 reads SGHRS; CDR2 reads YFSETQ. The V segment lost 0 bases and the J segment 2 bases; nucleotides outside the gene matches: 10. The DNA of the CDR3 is TGCGCCAGCAGCTTGGCCTTGGCTAGCGGGGGAACCAACACCGGGGAGCTGTTTTTT. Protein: CASSLALASGGTNTGELFF.

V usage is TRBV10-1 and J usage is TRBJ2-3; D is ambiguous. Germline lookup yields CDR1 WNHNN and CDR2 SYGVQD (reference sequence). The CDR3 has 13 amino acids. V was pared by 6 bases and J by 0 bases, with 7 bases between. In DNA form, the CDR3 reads TGCGCCAGCAGCCGGGTGAGCACAGATACGCAGTATTTT. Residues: CASSRVSTDTQYF.

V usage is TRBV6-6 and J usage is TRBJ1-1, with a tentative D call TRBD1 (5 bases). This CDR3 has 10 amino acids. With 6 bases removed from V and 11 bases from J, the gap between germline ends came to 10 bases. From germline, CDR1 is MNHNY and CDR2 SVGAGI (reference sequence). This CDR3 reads CASSGRAAFF. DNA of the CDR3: TGTGCCAGCAGCGGCAGGGCGGCTTTCTTT.

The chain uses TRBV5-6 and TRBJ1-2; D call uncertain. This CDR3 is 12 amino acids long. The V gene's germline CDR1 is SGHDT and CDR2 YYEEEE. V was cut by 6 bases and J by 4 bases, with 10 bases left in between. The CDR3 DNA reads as TGTGCCAGCACCACGGCGGGCTATGGCTACACCTTC. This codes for CASTTAGYGYTF.